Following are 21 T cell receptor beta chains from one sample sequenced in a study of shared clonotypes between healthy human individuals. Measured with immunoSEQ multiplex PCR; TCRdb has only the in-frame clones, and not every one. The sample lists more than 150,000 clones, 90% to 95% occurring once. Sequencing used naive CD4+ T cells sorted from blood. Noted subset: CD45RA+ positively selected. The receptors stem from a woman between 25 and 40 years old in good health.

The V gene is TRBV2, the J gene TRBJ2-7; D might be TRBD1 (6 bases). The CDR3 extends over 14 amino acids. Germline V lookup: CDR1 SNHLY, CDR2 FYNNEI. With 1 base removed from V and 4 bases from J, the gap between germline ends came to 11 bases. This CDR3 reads CASSEEQGRYEQYF. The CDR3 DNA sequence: TGTGCCAGCAGTGAAGAACAGGGTCGGTACGAGCAGTACTTC.

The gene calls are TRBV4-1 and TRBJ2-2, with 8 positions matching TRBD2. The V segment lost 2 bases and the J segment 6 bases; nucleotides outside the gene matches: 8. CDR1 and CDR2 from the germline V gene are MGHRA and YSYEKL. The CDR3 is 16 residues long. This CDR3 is CASSQPTRTSPGELFF. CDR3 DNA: TGCGCCAGCAGCCAACCAACGAGGACTAGCCCCGGGGAGCTGTTTTTT.

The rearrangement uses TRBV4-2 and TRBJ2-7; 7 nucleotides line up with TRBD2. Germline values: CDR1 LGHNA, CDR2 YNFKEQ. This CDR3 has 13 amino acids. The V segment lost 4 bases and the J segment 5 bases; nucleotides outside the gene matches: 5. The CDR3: CASSPTSLHEQYF. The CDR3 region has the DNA TGTGCCAGCAGCCCGACTAGCTTACACGAGCAGTACTTC.

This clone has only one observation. The CDR3 DNA is TGTGCCAGCAGCCAGATATCTGAGGGGACTGGAAACACCATATATTTT. Translation gives CASSQISEGTGNTIYF. J is TRBJ1-3 and V is TRBV5-6; D may be TRBD1 (5 bases). The CDR3 is made up of 16 amino acids. Germline CDR1 reads SGHDT; CDR2 reads YYEEEE. The ends were cut back, 4 bases at V and 2 bases at J, with 16 bases in the middle.

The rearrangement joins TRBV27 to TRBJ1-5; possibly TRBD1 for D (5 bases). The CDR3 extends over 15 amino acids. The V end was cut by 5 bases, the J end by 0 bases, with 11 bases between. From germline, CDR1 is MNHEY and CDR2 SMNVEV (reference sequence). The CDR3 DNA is TGTGCCAGCAGTAAGGCAGGGAGTAGCAATCAGCCCCAGCATTTT. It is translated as CASSKAGSSNQPQHF.

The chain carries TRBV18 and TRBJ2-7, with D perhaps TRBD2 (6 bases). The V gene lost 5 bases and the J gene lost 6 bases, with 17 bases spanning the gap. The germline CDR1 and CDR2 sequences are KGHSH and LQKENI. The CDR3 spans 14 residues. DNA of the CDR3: TGTGCCAGCTCAACGCAGGAGAGGGAGGCCGAGCAGTACTTC. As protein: CASSTQEREAEQYF.

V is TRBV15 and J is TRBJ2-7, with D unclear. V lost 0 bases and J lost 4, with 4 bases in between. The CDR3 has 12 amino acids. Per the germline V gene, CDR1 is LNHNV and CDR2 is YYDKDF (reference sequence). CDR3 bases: TGTGCCACCAGCAGAGAAAAGTACGAGCAGTACTTC. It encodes CATSREKYEQYF.

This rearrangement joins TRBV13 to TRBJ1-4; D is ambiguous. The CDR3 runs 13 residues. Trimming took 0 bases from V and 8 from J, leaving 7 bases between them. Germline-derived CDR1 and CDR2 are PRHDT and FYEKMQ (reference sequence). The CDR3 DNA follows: TGTGCCAGCAGCTTAGGATGGCGAGAAAAACTGTTTTTT. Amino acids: CASSLGWREKLFF.

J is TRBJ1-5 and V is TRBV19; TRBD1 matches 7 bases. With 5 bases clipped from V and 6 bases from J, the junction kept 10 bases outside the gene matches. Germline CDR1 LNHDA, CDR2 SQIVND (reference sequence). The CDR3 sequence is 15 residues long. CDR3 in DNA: TGTGCCAGTAGTCAGAAGACAGGGTCGTCTCAGCCCCAGCATTTT. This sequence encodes CASSQKTGSSQPQHF.

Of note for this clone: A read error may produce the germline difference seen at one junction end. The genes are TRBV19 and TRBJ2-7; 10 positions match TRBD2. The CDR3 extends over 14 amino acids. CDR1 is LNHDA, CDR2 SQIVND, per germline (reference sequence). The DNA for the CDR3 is TGTGCCAGCAGTAGGGCTAGCGGGAGCTACGAGCAGTACTTC. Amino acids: CASSRASGSYEQYF.

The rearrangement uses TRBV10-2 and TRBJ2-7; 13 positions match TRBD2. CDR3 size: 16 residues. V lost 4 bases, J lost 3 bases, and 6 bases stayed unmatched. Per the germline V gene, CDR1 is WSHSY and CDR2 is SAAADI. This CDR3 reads CASSGDGLAGVYEQYF. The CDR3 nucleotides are TGCGCCAGCAGTGGGGACGGACTAGCGGGAGTCTACGAGCAGTACTTC.

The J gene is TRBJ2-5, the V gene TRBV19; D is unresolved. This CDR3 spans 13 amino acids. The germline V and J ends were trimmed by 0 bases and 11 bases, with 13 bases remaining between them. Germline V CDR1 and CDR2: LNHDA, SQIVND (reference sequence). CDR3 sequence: CASSIDPSGEQYF. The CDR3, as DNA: TGTGCCAGTAGTATAGATCCGAGTGGAGAGCAGTACTTC.

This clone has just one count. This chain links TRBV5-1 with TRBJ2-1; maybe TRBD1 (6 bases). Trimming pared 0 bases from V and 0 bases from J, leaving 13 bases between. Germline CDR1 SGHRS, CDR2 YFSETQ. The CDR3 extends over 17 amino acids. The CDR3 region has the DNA TGCGCCAGCAGCTTGGGACGACAGGCCAGCTCCTACAATGAGCAGTTCTTC. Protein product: CASSLGRQASSYNEQFF.

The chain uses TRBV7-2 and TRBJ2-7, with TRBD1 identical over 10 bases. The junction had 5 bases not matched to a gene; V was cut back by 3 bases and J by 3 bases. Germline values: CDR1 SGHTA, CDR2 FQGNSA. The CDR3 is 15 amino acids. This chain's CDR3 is CASSFPGQGFYEQYF. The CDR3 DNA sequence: TGTGCCAGCAGCTTCCCGGGACAGGGGTTCTACGAGCAGTACTTC.

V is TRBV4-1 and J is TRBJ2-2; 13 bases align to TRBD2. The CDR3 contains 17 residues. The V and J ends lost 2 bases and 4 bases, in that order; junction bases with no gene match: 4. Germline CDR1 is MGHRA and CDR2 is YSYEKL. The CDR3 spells CASSQRLAGGSTGELFF. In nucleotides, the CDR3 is TGCGCCAGCAGCCAAAGACTAGCGGGAGGCTCCACCGGGGAGCTGTTTTTT.

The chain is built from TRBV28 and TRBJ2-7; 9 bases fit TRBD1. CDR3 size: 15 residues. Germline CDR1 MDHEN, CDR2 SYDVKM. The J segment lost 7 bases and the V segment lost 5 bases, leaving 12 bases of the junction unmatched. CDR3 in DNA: TGTGCCAGCAGTACTACAGGGGGCGCGTTGCAAGAGCAGTACTTC. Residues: CASSTTGGALQEQYF. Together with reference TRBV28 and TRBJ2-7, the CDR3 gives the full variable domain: DVKVTQSSRYLVKRTGEKVFLECVQDMDHENMFWYRQDPGLGLRLIYFSYDVKMKEKGDIPEGYSVSREKKERFSLILESASTNQTSMYLCASSTTGGALQEQYFGPGTRLTVT.

The CDR3, as DNA: TGTGCCAGCAGCCCCAGGGGTTCTGGGGCCAACGTCCTGACTTTC. This encodes CASSPRGSGANVLTF. The V and J genes are TRBV14 and TRBJ2-6; D may be TRBD1 (6 bases). With 4 bases removed from V and 1 base from J, the gap between germline ends came to 8 bases. There are 15 residues in the CDR3. The V gene's germline CDR1 is SGHDN and CDR2 FVKESK. Full variable domain (rest looked up from reference TRBV14 and TRBJ2-6): EAGVTQFPSHSVIEKGQTVTLRCDPISGHDNLYWYRRVMGKEIKFLLHFVKESKQDESGMPNNRFLAERTGGTYSTLKVQPAELEDSGVYFCASSPRGSGANVLTFGAGSRLTVL.

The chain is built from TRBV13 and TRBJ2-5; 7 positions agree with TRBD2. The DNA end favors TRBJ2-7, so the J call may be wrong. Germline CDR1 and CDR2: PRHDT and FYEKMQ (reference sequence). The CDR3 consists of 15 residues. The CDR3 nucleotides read TGTGCCAGCAGCTCCCCAGCTAGCGGAGATTACGAGCAGTACTTC. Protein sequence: CASSSPASGDYEQYF.

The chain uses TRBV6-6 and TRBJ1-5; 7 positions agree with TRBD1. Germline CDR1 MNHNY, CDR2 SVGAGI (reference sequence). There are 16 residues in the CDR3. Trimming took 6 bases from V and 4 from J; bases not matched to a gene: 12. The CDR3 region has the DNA TGTGCCAGCAGCCAAGTAGTCAAACAGGGGAATCAGCCCCAGCATTTT. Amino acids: CASSQVVKQGNQPQHF.

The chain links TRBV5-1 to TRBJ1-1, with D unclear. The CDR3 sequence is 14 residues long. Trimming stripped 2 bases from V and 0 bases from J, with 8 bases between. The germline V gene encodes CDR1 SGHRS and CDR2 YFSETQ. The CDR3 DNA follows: TGCGCCAGCAGCTTAGGCCTCATGAACACTGAAGCTTTCTTT. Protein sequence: CASSLGLMNTEAFF.

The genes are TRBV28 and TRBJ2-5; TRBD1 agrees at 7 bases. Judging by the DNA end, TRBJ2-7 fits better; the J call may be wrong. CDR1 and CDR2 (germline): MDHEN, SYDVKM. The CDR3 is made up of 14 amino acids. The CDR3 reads CASKTTGPPYEQYF. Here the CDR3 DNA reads TGTGCCAGCAAAACGACAGGGCCCCCCTACGAGCAGTACTTC.